The 20 T cell receptor beta chains below come from one sample, sequenced in a study of blood T cells in healthy people across ages. Through a sample-barcoded 5' primer and a J-beta primer mix, a second PCR was run for 7 to 11 cycles. One entry per CDR3 protein, called by TCRdb with MiXCR from the 5' RACE reads. Of roughly 2 million distinct CDR3 sequences in the sample, less than 50% were seen once. Sequenced input: blood. These receptors came from a woman between 35 and 50 years old in good health.

The chain joins TRBV24-1 to TRBJ2-4; 8 bases agree with TRBD1. Near its end, the DNA agrees better with TRBJ2-7, so the J call may be wrong. The CDR3 has 13 residues. The germline gives CDR1 KGHDR, CDR2 SFDVKD. CDR3 DNA sequence: TGTGCCACCAGAGATGACAGGGGCTACGAGCAGTACTTC. Its protein is CATRDDRGYEQYF.

This chain joins TRBV7-9 and TRBJ1-2; TRBD1 matches at 7 bases. Germline lookup yields CDR1 SEHNR and CDR2 FQNEAQ (reference sequence). J gave up 3 bases and V 0 bases, and 7 bases lay outside the gene matches. There are 16 residues in the CDR3. This chain's CDR3 is CASSLAGRGTHYGYTF. CDR3 coding DNA: TGTGCCAGCAGCTTAGCGGGCAGGGGGACTCACTATGGCTACACCTTC.

This chain joins TRBV12-3 or TRBV12-4 and TRBJ1-1; the match to TRBD1 covers 7 bases. The V segment lost 5 bases and the J segment 1 base; nucleotides outside the gene matches: 7. The CDR3 runs 15 residues. Here the CDR3 DNA reads TGTGCCAGCAGTCCACAGGGGAGTGGGAACACTGAAGCTTTCTTT. Encoded protein: CASSPQGSGNTEAFF.

The genes are TRBV6-2 or TRBV6-3 and TRBJ2-3; D is ambiguous. Germline-derived CDR1 and CDR2 are MNHEY and SVGEGT. Trimming cost V 2 bases and J 2 bases, with 8 bases left between them. This CDR3 has 14 amino acids. The CDR3 region has the DNA TGTGCCAGCAGTTACATCAGGTCCACAGATACGCAGTATTTT. This gives the protein CASSYIRSTDTQYF.

The rearrangement uses TRBV7-3 and TRBJ1-5; D might be TRBD1 (6 bases). Germline V lookup: CDR1 SGHTA, CDR2 FQGTGA. V lost 7 bases, J lost 1 base, and 23 bases lay in between. The CDR3 runs 18 residues. The CDR3 here is CASNRGHRAEESNQPQHF. The CDR3 DNA is TGTGCCAGCAACCGCGGCCACAGGGCTGAGGAAAGCAATCAGCCCCAGCATTTT. Based on the CDR3 plus reference TRBV7-3 and TRBJ1-5, the full variable domain is GAGVSQTPSNKVTEKGKYVELRCDPISGHTALYWYRQSLGQGPEFLIYFQGTGAADDSGLPNDRFFAVRPEGSVSTLKIQRTERGDSAVYLCASNRGHRAEESNQPQHFGDGTRLSIL.

A few counts support this clonotype. J is TRBJ2-3 and V is TRBV5-1, with 7 bases identical to TRBD1. The V and J ends lost 4 bases and 6 bases, in that order; junction bases with no gene match: 11. In germline, CDR1 is SGHRS, CDR2 YFSETQ. The CDR3 contains 15 residues. The chain's CDR3 is CASSPIETGLDTQYF. The CDR3, as DNA: TGCGCCAGCAGCCCCATCGAGACAGGGTTGGATACGCAGTATTTT.

The rearrangement links TRBV27 to TRBJ2-1, with a weak D call TRBD1 (6 bases). Germline values: CDR1 MNHEY, CDR2 SMNVEV (reference sequence). V was pared by 2 bases and J by 9 bases, with 14 bases between. This CDR3 has 14 amino acids. DNA of the CDR3: TGTGCCAGCAGTTTACGGACAGTAAATTCTGAGCAGTTCTTC. This codes for CASSLRTVNSEQFF.

Turning to this clonotype: This sequence may be a read error, since a much larger clone differs from it by one base. The chain uses TRBV20-1 and TRBJ1-2; possible D gene TRBD1, 6 bases. CDR1 is DFQATT and CDR2 is SNEGSKA in the germline V gene (reference sequence). With 2 bases removed from V and 6 bases from J, the gap between germline ends came to 19 bases. This CDR3 comprises 15 residues. The CDR3 loop reads CSARTQGGESDGYTF. The DNA for the CDR3 is TGCAGTGCTAGAACCCAAGGGGGGGAAAGCGATGGCTACACCTTC.

V usage is TRBV18 and J usage is TRBJ2-3; D uncertain. Trimming removed 4 bases from V and 8 bases from J, with 13 bases in between. This CDR3 region has 13 residues. Germline CDR1 reads KGHSH; CDR2 reads LQKENI. DNA of the CDR3: TGTGCCAGCTCACTACCGGACGGAATTACGCAGTATTTT. It translates to CASSLPDGITQYF.

This chain links TRBV7-2 with TRBJ2-7; a possible D gene is TRBD2 (6 bases). The CDR3 length is 13 residues. The V gene's germline CDR1 is SGHTA and CDR2 FQGNSA. Trimming shortened V by 2 bases and J by 9 bases, and 14 bases separated the two germline ends. CDR3 loop: CASSLNGGEGQYF. The CDR3 DNA reads TGTGCCAGCAGCTTAAACGGCGGGGAAGGGCAGTACTTC.

The gene calls are TRBV20-1 and TRBJ2-5; 7 positions match TRBD2. J lost 2 bases, V lost 5 bases, and 17 bases had no gene match. This CDR3 is built from 17 residues. Per germline, CDR1 DFQATT and CDR2 SNEGSKA (reference sequence). The CDR3 DNA sequence: TGCAGTGCTGGAGGCCCTTCTGGCGGGGGACGACAAGAGACCCAGTACTTC. This sequence encodes CSAGGPSGGGRQETQYF.

The chain has TRBV27 and TRBJ2-5; weak D call: TRBD1 (5 bases). The CDR3 consists of 13 residues. From germline, CDR1 is MNHEY and CDR2 SMNVEV (reference sequence). The V end was cut by 5 bases, the J end by 2 bases, with 9 bases between. The CDR3 here is CASSTYRQETQYF. The DNA of the CDR3 is TGTGCCAGCAGTACCTACAGGCAAGAGACCCAGTACTTC.

V usage is TRBV7-9 and J usage is TRBJ2-1; D is unclear. CDR3 length: 12 residues. Germline V lookup: CDR1 SEHNR, CDR2 FQNEAQ (reference sequence). Trimming shortened V by 5 bases and J by 10 bases, and 12 bases separated the two germline ends. The CDR3 region is CASSPAQKEQFF. The CDR3 region has the DNA TGTGCCAGCAGCCCCGCGCAAAAGGAGCAGTTCTTC.

This chain connects TRBV4-2 to TRBJ1-6, with D unclear. Germline lookup yields CDR1 LGHNA and CDR2 YNFKEQ. Deletions cut 0 bases from V and 7 bases from J, with 13 bases between. CDR3 length equals 16 residues. CDR3 amino acids: CASSQEEGRGNSPLHF. The CDR3 DNA follows: TGTGCCAGCAGCCAAGAAGAGGGAAGAGGCAATTCACCCCTCCACTTT.

This clonotype was counted between two and nine times. The chain joins TRBV28 to TRBJ2-3, with TRBD1 identical over 8 bases. CDR1 MDHEN and CDR2 SYDVKM come from the germline V gene. J was trimmed by 2 bases and V by 4 bases; bases with no gene match: 11. This CDR3 region has 17 residues. The CDR3 sequence is CASSYQTGATFTDTQYF. CDR3 nucleotides: TGTGCCAGCAGTTACCAGACAGGGGCAACCTTCACAGATACGCAGTATTTT.

With regard to this clonotype: An end of the junction differs from the germline gene, which may be a read error. The V and J genes are TRBV5-1 and TRBJ1-1, with a possible D match to TRBD1 (5 bases). Germline lookup yields CDR1 SGHRS and CDR2 YFSETQ. This CDR3 is 13 amino acids long. CDR3 DNA: TGCGCCAGCGGCTTGGGGGTGAACACTGAAGCTTTCTTT. This translates into CASGLGVNTEAFF.

V and J are TRBV28 and TRBJ1-2; D unresolved. The germline V gene encodes CDR1 MDHEN and CDR2 SYDVKM. Deletions cut 7 bases from V and 2 bases from J, with 11 bases between. This CDR3 comprises 13 residues. The CDR3 DNA sequence: TGTGCCAGCAAAACTTGTTCCAACTATGGCTACACCTTC. It codes for CASKTCSNYGYTF.

As regards this clonotype: A much larger clone lies a single base off, so this may be a read error. The final CDR3 position lacks the conserved phenylalanine or tryptophan, pointing to a likely read error. The chain carries TRBV6-6 and TRBJ2-1; no firm D call. Trimming pared 4 bases from V and 7 bases from J, leaving 5 bases between. Germline V gives CDR1 MNHNY, CDR2 SVGAGI (reference sequence). The length of the CDR3 is 11 residues. The DNA of the CDR3 is TGTGCCAGCAGTTCTAGGAATGAGCAGTTCTTA. Protein sequence: CASSSRNEQFL.

The rearrangement uses TRBV20-1 and TRBJ2-2; D may be TRBD1 (5 bases). V lost 3 bases to trimming and J lost 8 bases, with 16 bases between them. The CDR3 is 14 residues long. Germline V gene data show CDR1 as DFQATT and CDR2 as SNEGSKA (reference sequence). CDR3 region: CSASFQGVMGELFF. CDR3 bases: TGCAGTGCTAGTTTCCAGGGCGTGATGGGGGAGCTGTTTTTT.

The V call is TRBV12-3 or TRBV12-4, the J call TRBJ2-1; D is undetermined. V lost 1 base and J lost 12, with 7 bases in between. CDR3 size: 11 residues. The CDR3 DNA sequence: TGTGCCAGCAGTTTAGGGCCAGGGCAGTTCTTC. Its translation: CASSLGPGQFF.